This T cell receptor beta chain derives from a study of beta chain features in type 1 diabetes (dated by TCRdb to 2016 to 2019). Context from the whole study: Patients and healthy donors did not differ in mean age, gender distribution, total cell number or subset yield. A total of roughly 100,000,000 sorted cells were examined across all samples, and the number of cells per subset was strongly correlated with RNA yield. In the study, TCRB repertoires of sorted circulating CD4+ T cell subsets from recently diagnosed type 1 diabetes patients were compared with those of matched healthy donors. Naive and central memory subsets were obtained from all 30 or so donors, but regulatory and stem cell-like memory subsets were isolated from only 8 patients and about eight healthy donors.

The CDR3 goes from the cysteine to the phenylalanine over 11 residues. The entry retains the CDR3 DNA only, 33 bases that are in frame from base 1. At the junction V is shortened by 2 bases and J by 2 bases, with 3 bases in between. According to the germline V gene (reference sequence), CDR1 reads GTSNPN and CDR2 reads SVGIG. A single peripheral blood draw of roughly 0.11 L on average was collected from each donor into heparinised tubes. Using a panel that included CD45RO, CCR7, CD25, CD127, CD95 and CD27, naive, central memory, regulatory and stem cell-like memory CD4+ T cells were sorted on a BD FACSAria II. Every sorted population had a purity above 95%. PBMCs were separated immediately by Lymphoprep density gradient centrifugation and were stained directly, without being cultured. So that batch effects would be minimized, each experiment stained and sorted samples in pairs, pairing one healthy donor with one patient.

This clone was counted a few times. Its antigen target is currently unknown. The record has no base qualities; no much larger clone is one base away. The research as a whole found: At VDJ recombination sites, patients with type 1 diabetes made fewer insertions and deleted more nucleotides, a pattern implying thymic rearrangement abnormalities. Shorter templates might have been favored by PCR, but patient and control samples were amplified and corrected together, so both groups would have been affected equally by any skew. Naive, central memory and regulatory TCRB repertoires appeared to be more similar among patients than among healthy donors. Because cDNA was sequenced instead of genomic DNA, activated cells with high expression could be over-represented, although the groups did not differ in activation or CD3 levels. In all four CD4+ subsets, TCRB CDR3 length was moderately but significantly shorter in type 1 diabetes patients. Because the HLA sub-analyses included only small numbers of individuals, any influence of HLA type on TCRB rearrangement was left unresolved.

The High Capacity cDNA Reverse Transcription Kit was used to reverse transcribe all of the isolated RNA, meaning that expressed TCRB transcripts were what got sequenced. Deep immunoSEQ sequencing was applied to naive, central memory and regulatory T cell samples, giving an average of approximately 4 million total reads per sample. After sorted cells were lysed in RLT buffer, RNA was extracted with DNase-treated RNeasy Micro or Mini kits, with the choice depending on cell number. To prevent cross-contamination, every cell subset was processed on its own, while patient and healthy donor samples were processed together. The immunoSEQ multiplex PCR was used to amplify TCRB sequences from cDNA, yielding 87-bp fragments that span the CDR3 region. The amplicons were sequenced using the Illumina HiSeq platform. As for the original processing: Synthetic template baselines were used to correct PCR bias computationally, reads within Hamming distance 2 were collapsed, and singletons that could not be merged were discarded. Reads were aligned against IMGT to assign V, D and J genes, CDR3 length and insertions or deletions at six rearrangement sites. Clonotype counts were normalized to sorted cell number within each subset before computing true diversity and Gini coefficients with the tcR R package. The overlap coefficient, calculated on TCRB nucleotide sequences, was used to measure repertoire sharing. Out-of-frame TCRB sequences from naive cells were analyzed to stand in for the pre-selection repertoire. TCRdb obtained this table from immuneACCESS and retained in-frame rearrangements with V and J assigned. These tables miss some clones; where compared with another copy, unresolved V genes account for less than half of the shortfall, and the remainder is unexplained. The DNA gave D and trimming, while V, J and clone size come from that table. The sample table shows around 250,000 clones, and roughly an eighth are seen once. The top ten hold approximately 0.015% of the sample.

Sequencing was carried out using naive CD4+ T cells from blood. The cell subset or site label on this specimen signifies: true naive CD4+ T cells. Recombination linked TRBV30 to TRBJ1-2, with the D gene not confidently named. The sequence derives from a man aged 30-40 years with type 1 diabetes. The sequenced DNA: TGTGCCTGGAGTTCGAACTATGGCTACACCTTC. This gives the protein CAWSSNYGYTF. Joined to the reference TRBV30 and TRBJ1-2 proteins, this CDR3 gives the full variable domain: SQTIHQWPATLVQPVGSPLSLECTVEGTSNPNLYWYRQAAGRGLQLLFYSVGIGQISSEVPQNLSASRPQDRQFILSSKKLLLSDSGFYLCAWSSNYGYTFGSGTRLTVV.